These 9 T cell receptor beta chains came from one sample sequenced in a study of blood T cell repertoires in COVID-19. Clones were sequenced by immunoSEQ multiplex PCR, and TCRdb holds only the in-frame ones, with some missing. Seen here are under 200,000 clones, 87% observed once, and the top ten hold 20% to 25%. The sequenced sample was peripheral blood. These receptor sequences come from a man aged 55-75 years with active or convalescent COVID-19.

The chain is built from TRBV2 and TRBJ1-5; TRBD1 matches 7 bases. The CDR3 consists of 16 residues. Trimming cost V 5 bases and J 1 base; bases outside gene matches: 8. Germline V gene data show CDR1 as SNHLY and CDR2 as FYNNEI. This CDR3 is CASSRQGKQSNQPQHF. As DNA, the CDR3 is TGTGCCAGCAGTAGACAGGGAAAACAGAGCAATCAGCCCCAGCATTTT.

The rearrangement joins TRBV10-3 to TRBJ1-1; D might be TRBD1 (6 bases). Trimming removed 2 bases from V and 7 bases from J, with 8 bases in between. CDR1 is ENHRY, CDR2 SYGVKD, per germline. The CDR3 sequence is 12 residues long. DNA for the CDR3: TGTGCCATCAGTGAGAGGGGGAATGAAGCTTTCTTT. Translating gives CAISERGNEAFF.

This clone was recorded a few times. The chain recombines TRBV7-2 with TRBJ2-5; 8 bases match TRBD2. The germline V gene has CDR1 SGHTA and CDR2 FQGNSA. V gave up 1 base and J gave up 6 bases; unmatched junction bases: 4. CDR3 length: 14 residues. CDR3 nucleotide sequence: TGTGCCAGCAGCTTAGACGGGGGGGCGAAGACCCAGTACTTC. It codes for CASSLDGGAKTQYF.

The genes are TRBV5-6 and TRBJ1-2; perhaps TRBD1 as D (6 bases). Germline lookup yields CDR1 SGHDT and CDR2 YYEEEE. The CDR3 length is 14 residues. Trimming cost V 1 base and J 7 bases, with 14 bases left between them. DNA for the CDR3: TGTGCCAGCAGCTTGAGCGGCAGGGGATCTGGCTACACCTTC. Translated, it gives CASSLSGRGSGYTF. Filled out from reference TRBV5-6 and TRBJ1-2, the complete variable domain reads DAGVTQSPTHLIKTRGQQVTLRCSPKSGHDTVSWYQQALGQGPQFIFQYYEEEERQRGNFPDRFSGHQFPNYSSELNVNALLLGDSALYLCASSLSGRGSGYTFGSGTRLTVV.

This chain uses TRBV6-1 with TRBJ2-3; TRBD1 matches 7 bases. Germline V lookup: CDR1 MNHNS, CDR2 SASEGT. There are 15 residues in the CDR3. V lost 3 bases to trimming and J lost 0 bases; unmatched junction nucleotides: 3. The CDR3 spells CASSERGRSTDTQYF. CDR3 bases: TGTGCCAGCAGTGAGAGGGGGCGAAGCACAGATACGCAGTATTTT.

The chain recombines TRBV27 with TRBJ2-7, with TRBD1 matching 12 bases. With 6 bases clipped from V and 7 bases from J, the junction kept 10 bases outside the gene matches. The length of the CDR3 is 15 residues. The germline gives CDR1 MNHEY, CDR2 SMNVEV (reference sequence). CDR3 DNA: TGTGCCAGCAGCCCGGAGGGACAGGGGGCGCCGGAGCAGTACTTC. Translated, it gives CASSPEGQGAPEQYF.

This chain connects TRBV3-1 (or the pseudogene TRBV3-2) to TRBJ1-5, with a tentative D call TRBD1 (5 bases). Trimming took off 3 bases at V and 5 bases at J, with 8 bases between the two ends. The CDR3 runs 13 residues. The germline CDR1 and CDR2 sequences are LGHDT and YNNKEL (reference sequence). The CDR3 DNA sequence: TGTGCCAGCAGCCAGCAGGGCCATCAGCCCCAGCATTTT. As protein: CASSQQGHQPQHF.

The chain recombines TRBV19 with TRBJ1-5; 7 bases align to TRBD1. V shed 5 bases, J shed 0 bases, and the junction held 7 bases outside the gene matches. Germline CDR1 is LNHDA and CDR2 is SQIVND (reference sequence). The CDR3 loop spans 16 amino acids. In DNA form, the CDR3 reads TGTGCCAGTAGTCCAAGAACAGGGGTTAGCAATCAGCCCCAGCATTTT. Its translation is CASSPRTGVSNQPQHF.

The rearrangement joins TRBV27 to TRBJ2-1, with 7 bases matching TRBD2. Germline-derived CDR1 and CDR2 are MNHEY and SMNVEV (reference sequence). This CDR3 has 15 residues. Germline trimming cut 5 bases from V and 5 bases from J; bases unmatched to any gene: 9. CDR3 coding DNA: TGTGCCAGCAGTCCGCCGTGGGGAGGGGACAATGAGCAGTTCTTC. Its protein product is CASSPPWGGDNEQFF.